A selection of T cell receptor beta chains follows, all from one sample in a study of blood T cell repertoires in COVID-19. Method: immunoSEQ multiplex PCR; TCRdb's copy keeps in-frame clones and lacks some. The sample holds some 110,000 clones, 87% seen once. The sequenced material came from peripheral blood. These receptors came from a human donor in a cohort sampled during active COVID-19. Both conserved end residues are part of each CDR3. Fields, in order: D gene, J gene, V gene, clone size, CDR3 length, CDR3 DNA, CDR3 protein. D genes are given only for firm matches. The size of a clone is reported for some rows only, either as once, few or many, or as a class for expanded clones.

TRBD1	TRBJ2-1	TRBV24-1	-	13	TGTGCCACCAGTGAGGCGGACAGGACTTTTCGGTTCTTC	CATSEADRTFRFF
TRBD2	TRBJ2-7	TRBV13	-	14	TGTGCCAGCAGCACTAGCGGGAGAGCCTACGAGCAGTACTTC	CASSTSGRAYEQYF
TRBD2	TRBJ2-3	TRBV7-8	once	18	TGTGCCAGCAGCTTAGCTCCGGGACTAGCGGGAATTGCAGATACGCAGTATTTT	CASSLAPGLAGIADTQYF
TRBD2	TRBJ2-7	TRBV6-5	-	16	TGTGCCAGCAGTTATTCCCCTCGCGGGAGATTCTACGAGCAGTACTTC	CASSYSPRGRFYEQYF
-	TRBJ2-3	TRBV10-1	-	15	TGCGCCAGCAGTGAGCGGAGCGGGAGCACAGATACGCAGTATTTT	CASSERSGSTDTQYF
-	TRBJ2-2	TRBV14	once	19	TGTGCCAGCAGCCAAGATAGGCCGGGACTCCCTATATCGGGCGGGGAGCTGTTTTTT	CASSQDRPGLPISGGELFF
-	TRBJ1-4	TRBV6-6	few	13	TGTGCCAGCAGTCACCCAGGGGCACAAGGTCTGTTTTTT	CASSHPGAQGLFF
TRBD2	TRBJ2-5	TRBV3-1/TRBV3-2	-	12	TGTGCCAGCAGCCAAGCCGGGACTAGATCCCACTTC	CASSQAGTRSHF
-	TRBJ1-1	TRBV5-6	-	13	TGTGCCAGCAGCTCTCGGGGGAACACTGAAGCTTTCTTT	CASSSRGNTEAFF
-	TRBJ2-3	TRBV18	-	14	TGTGCCAGCTCACCACCGACTGGCACAGATACGCAGTATTTT	CASSPPTGTDTQYF
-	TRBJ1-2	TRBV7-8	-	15	TGTGCCAGCAGCTTACCGACAGTTTCTAACTATGGCTACACCTTC	CASSLPTVSNYGYTF
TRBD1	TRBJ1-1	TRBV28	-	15	TGTGCCAGCAGTCCCCCCAGGGGGCGAAACACTGAAGCTTTCTTT	CASSPPRGRNTEAFF
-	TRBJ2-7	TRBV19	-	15	TGTGCCAGTAGTAAGCCCCAAGGACATCCCTACGAGCAGTACTTC	CASSKPQGHPYEQYF
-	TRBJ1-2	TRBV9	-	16	TGTGCCAGCAGCCCCACTCCGGACACTCGAGATTATGGCTACACCTTC	CASSPTPDTRDYGYTF
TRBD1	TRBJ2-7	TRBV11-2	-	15	TGTGCCAGCAGCTTGTATGGGCAGGGGGTCGTAGAGCAGTACTTC	CASSLYGQGVVEQYF
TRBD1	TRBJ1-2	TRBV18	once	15	TGTGCCAGCTCACCAACGGGTCAGGGGGACTATGGCTACACCTTC	CASSPTGQGDYGYTF
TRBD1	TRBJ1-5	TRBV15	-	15	TGTGCCACCAGCGCCCGGGACAGGGGCAATCAGCCCCAGCATTTT	CATSARDRGNQPQHF
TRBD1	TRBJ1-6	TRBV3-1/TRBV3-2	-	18	TGTGCCAGCAGCCAGGTAGGACAGGGAGGGCATATGAATTCACCCCTCCACTTT	CASSQVGQGGHMNSPLHF
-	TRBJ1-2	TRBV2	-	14	TGTGCCAGCAGTAGTCAATGGACAGTCTATGGCTACACCTTC	CASSSQWTVYGYTF
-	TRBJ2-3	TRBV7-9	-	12	TGTGCCAGCAGCCCCCCGATGAGTACGCAGTATTTT	CASSPPMSTQYF
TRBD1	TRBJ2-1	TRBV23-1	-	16	TGCGCCAGCAGTCAACTACAGGGGAGCTCCTACAATGAGCAGTTCTTC	CASSQLQGSSYNEQFF
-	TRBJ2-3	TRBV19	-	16	TGTGCCAGTAGTTTCCTCGGGACTCCCAGCACAGATACGCAGTATTTT	CASSFLGTPSTDTQYF
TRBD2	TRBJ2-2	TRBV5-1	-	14	TGCGCCGTCCGGGAGGGCGCGAACACCGGGGAGCTGTTTTTT	CAVREGANTGELFF
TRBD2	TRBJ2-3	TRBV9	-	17	TGTGCCAGCAGCGTAGGTGGGACTAGCGGGAGAACAGATACGCAGTATTTT	CASSVGGTSGRTDTQYF
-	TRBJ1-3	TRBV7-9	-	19	TGTGCCAGCAGCTTAGCGCAGGGTACGGGGGTAGTCTCTGGAAACACCATATATTTT	CASSLAQGTGVVSGNTIYF
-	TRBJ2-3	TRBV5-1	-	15	TGCGCCAGCAGCTCGAGGTCAATTTCCACAGATACGCAGTATTTT	CASSSRSISTDTQYF
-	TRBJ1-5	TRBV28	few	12	TGTGCCCAGGGGTCGAACAATCAGCCCCAGCATTTT	CAQGSNNQPQHF